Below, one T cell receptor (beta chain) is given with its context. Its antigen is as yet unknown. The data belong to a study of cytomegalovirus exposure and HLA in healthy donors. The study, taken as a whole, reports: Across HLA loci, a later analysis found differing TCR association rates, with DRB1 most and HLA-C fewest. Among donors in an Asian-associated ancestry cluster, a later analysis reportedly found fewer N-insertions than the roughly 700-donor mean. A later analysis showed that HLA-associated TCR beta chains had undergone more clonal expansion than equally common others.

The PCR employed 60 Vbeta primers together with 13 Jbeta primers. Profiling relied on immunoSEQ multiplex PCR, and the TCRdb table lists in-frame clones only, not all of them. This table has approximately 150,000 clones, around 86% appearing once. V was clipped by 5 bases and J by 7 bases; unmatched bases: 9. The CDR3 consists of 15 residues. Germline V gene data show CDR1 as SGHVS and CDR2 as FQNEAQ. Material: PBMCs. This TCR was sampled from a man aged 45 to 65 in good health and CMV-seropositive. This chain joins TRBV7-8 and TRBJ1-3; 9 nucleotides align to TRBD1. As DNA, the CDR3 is TGTGCCAGCAGCCTAAACAGGGGGCGCGGGAACACCATATATTTT. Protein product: CASSLNRGRGNTIYF.